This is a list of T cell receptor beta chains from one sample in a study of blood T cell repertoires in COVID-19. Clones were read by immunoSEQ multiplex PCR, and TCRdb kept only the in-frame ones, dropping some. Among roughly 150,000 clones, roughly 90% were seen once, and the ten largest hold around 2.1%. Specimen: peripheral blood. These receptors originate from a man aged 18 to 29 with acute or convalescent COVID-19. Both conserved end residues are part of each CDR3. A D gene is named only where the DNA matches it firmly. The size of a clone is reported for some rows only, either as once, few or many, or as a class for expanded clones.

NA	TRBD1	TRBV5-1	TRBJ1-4	TGCGCCAGCACTCTTACAGGGGAAAGCAATGAAAAACTGTTTTTT	CASTLTGESNEKLFF
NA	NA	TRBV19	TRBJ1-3	TGTGCCAGTAGTCCCGGGACTTTGGGAAACACCATATATTTT	CASSPGTLGNTIYF
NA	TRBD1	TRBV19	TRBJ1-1	TGTGCCAGTAGTATTTGGACAGGCCTATCGGGTGAAGCTTTCTTT	CASSIWTGLSGEAFF
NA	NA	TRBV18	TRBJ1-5	TGTGCCAGCTCGCCGGGGACACACCCCGGGCATTTT	CASSPGTHPGHF
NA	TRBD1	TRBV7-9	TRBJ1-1	TGTGCCAGCAGCCCCCGGGACAGGGGGACTGAAGCTTTCTTT	CASSPRDRGTEAFF
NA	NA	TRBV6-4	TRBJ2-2	TGTGCCAGCAGTGACTCGGGACAAAACACCGGGGAGCTGTTTTTT	CASSDSGQNTGELFF
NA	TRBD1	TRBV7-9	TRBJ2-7	TGTGCCAGCAGCCTACCAGACAGGGGGCTTTACGAGCAGTACTTC	CASSLPDRGLYEQYF
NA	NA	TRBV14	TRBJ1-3	TGTGCCAGCAGCCAGACAGTCGCTGGAAACACCATATATTTT	CASSQTVAGNTIYF
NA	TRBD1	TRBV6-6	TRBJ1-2	TGTGCCAGCAGTTACGGACAGGCGAGAGGCTACACCTTC	CASSYGQARGYTF
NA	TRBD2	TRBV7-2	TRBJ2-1	TGTGCCAGCAGCTTTAGACTAGCGGGGTACAATGAGCAGTTCTTC	CASSFRLAGYNEQFF
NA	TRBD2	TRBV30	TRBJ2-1	TGTGCCTGGATAAAACGGGGGGACCACAATGAGCAGTTCTTC	CAWIKRGDHNEQFF
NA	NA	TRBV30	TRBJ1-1	TGTGCCTGGAGTGTACAACCCGCTTTCTTT	CAWSVQPAFF
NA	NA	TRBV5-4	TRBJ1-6	TGTGCCAGCAGCTTGGGACAGGCGGATTCACCCCTCCACTTT	CASSLGQADSPLHF
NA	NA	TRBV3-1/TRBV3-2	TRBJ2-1	TGTGCCAGCAGCCATAATCGAGACTACAATGAGCAGTTCTTC	CASSHNRDYNEQFF
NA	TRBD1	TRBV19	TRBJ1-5	TGTGCCAGTTGGGACAGGGGAAGGAGCAATCAGCCCCAGCATTTT	CASWDRGRSNQPQHF
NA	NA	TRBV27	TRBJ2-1	TGTGCCAGCAGTACGATAGTTCGAGGGGGCAATGAGCAGTTCTTC	CASSTIVRGGNEQFF
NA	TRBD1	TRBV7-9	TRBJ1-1	TGTGCCAGCAGCCCTAGGACAGGGATGAACACTGAAGCTTTCTTT	CASSPRTGMNTEAFF
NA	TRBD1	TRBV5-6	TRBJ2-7	TGTGCCAGCAGCTTCAAGCCGGGACAGGGGGCCTACGAGCAGTACTTC	CASSFKPGQGAYEQYF
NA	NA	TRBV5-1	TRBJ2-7	TGCGCCAGCAGCTTGGCCGCGGGTTTCGAGCAGTACTTC	CASSLAAGFEQYF
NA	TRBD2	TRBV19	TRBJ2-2	TGTGCCAGTAGGAAACTAGCGGGGGGGCATAGCACCGGGGAGCTGTTTTTT	CASRKLAGGHSTGELFF
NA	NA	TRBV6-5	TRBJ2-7	TGTGCCAGCAGGGCAGCAGGGCGTCGTGAGCAGTACTTC	CASRAAGRREQYF
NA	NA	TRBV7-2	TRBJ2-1	TGTGCCAGCAGCTGGGCGGGAAATGAGCAGTTCTTC	CASSWAGNEQFF
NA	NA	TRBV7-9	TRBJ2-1	TGTGCCAGCAGCTTGAGAGACGGGTACCATGGGCAGTTCTTC	CASSLRDGYHGQFF
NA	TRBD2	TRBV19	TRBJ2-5	TGTGCCAGTAGTAGTGGGCTAGCGGGAGGACCCCATTTGGCCCAGTACTTC	CASSSGLAGGPHLAQYF
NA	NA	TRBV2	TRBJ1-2	TGTGCCAGCAGTTCCAGGGGATATGGCTACACCTTC	CASSSRGYGYTF
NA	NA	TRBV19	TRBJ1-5	TGTGCCAGTAGATCGGACATTCAGCCCCAGCATTTT	CASRSDIQPQHF
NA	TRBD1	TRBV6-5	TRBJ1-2	TGTGCCAGCAGTCCAGACAGGGGTCGGGGCTATGGCTACACCTTC	CASSPDRGRGYGYTF
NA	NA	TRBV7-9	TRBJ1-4	TGTGCCAGCAGCTACGGGGAGTGGGACTCAACTAATGAAAAACTGTTTTTT	CASSYGEWDSTNEKLFF
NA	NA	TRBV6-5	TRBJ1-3	TGTGCCAGCGCTAGGAACACCATATATTTT	CASARNTIYF
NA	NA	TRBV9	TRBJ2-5	TGTGCCAGCAGCGTAGACTGGGGGCAAGCTGGAGAGACCCAGTACTTC	CASSVDWGQAGETQYF
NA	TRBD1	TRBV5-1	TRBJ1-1	TGCGCCAGCGGTCGAGACAGGGCCACTGAAGCTTTCTTT	CASGRDRATEAFF
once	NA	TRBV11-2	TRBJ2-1	TGTGCCAGCAGCTCTACCCTAGGGCAGGGAACCAATGAGCAGTTCTTC	CASSSTLGQGTNEQFF
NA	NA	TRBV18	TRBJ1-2	TGTGCCAGCTCACCAGCCAAGTCCGAGGGCTACACCTTC	CASSPAKSEGYTF
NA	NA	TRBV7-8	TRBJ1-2	TGTGCCAGCAGCTGGACAGTGCTCGGGGATGGCTACACCTTC	CASSWTVLGDGYTF
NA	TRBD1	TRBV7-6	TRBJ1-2	TGTGCCAGCAGCTTAGCGGACGGGACAGGGAACTATGGCTACACCTTC	CASSLADGTGNYGYTF
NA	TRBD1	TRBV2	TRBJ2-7	TGTGCCAGCATGGACAGGGCTATTTACGAGCAGTACTTC	CASMDRAIYEQYF
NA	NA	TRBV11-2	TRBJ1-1	TGTGCCAGCAGCTTAGCCCCTGCCCGAGTTGAAGCTTTCTTT	CASSLAPARVEAFF
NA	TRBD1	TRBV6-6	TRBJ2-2	TGTGCCAGCAATGCAGGGGGTAATTCCGGGGAGCTGTTTTTT	CASNAGGNSGELFF
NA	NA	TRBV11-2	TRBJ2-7	TGTGCCAGCAGCCCTAGATACGAGCAGTACTTC	CASSPRYEQYF
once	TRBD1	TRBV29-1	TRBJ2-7	TGCAGCGTTGAAGAGGGACAGGGGTCCTACGAGCAGTACTTC	CSVEEGQGSYEQYF
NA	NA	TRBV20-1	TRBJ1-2	TGCAGTGCTAGTAGCGACCCCGCAGGGTTCAACTATGGCTACACCTTC	CSASSDPAGFNYGYTF
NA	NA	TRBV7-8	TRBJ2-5	TGTGCCAGCAGCTTAGCGACTTCGTGGCGGGGCGAGACCCAGTACTTC	CASSLATSWRGETQYF
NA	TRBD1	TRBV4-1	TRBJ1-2	TGCGCCAGCAGCCAAGAAGACGGGACAGAACATGGCTACACCTTC	CASSQEDGTEHGYTF
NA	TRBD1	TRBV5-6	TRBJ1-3	TGTGCCAGCAGCTTGCCCGGACAGGGTAACGGGAACACCATATATTTT	CASSLPGQGNGNTIYF
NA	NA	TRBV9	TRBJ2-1	TGTGCCAGCGGGGAGAGTCAGACATACAATGAGCAGTTCTTC	CASGESQTYNEQFF
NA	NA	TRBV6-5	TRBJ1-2	TGTGCCAGCAGTTACTCCCCAGGGGAACCCCTCTATGGCTACACCTTC	CASSYSPGEPLYGYTF